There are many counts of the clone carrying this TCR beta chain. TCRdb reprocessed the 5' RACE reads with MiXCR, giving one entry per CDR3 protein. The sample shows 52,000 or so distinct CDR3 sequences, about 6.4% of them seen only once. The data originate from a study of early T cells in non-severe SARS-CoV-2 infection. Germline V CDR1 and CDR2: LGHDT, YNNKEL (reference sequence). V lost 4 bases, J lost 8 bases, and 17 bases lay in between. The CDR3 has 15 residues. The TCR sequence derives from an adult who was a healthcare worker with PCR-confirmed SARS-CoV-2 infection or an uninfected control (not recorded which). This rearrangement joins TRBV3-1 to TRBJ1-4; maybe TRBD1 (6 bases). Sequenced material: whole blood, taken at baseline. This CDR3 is CASSREGGSGEKLFF. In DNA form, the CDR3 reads TGTGCCAGCAGCCGAGAAGGGGGTTCGGGCGAAAAACTGTTTTTT.